Sequencing of this T cell receptor (beta chain) was carried out in a study of response to subunit inactivated influenza vaccine (dated by TCRdb to about 2018). Context from the whole study: To follow how T cells responded to a trivalent subunit inactivated influenza vaccine, the researchers relied on deep quantitative profiling of the T cell receptor repertoire. Broader findings and caveats from the paper: The authors suggested that each seasonal influenza vaccination may recruit only a limited number of new T cells.

There are many counts of this clonotype. Its antigen remains unidentified. No base-level quality is on record; no much larger clone is a single base apart. Library construction relied on RT-PCR. The data were produced on an Illumina HiSeq 2500. TCRdb reprocessed the public reads (quality trimming at Q25 with fastp, clone calling with MiXCR) and kept in-frame beta chains. Each entry is one CDR3 protein sequence, shown with its most common DNA and genes. The sample table shows about 520,000 distinct CDR3 sequences, and approximately 7.2% are seen once. The ten largest clones represent around 13% of the sample. The source is a man between 50 and 70 years old who received an inactivated influenza vaccine. Donor details come from another sample of the same person, matched by shared clones. The source material was PBMCs from blood, sampled about 24 months after vaccination.

The CDR3 amino acid sequence is: CASSPYKGREVYEQYF. The DNA sequence reads TGCGCCAGCAGCCCCTATAAGGGGCGGGAGGTCTACGAGCAGTACTTC. The rearranged chain carries TRBV4-3 and TRBJ2-7; 8 bases in the middle match TRBD2. Counted from cysteine to phenylalanine, this CDR3 has 16 amino acids. The only DNA kept is the CDR3, 48 bases in frame from the first base. The germline V gene yields LGHNA for CDR1 and YSLEER for CDR2. Trimming removed 4 bases from V and 3 bases from J; the gene matches leave 11 bases unexplained.